Detailed here is one T cell receptor beta chain. Its antigen is unknown. This entry is derived from a study of post-analysis software for immune sequencing data. Regarding the study as a whole: TRBV segments more frequent in patients than in controls numbered five and included TRBV5-6, TRBV5-1 and TRBV20-1. Diversity measured as normalized Chao1 was significantly lower in multiple sclerosis patients than in controls.

Built from TCR beta cDNA, the libraries had unique molecular identifiers in them. TCRdb re-called the PCR reads through MiXCR, storing one row per CDR3 protein. Counted here are 700,000 to 900,000 distinct CDR3 sequences, under 60% occurring once; the ten biggest clones make up approximately 5%. Trimming cost V 0 bases and J 4 bases; bases outside gene matches: 14. Germline lookup yields CDR1 MNHEY and CDR2 SMNVEV (reference sequence). There are 19 residues in the CDR3. This chain uses TRBV27 with TRBJ2-1; TRBD2 matches at 8 bases. The clonotype originates from a girl between 10 and 17 years old with multiple sclerosis. Sequencing was carried out using blood. Here the CDR3 DNA reads TGTGCCAGCAGTTTATCGGGCACGTTACTAGCGGCCCGTTACAATGAGCAGTTCTTC. The encoded protein is CASSLSGTLLAARYNEQFF.